Listed below are T cell receptor beta chains from one sample, sequenced in a study of vaccination and CD4 T cells after COVID-19. One entry per CDR3 protein, called by TCRdb with MiXCR from the PCR reads. The sample records roughly 16,000 distinct CDR3 sequences, 40% to 55% being singletons. No cognate antigen is known for these TCRs. Sequencing was carried out using CD4+ T cells from blood, cultured in vitro. The origin of the receptors is a human donor who had recovered from COVID-19. CDR3s include the opening cysteine and the closing phenylalanine or tryptophan. Clone size, where shown, is once, few, many, or a class for clones that have expanded.

V	J	length	size	CDR3
TRBV28	TRBJ2-3	17	NA	CASSSSRLAGPIGTQYF
TRBV7-6	TRBJ2-1	14	NA	CASSSQGGYNEQFF
TRBV20-1	TRBJ2-5	12	few	CSAEGNQETQYF
TRBV29-1	TRBJ1-1	14	NA	CSVETTGVNTEAFF
TRBV28	TRBJ1-2	12	NA	CASRLTGTGYTF
TRBV27	TRBJ2-2	16	few	CASSRYRGRNTGELFF
TRBV12-3/TRBV12-4	TRBJ1-1	13	few	CASSSRRGHEAFF
TRBV7-2	TRBJ2-2	15	NA	CASSLASGRAGELFF
TRBV6-1	TRBJ2-7	16	NA	CASSPQGLAGTYEQYF
TRBV5-5	TRBJ1-1	13	NA	CASSLRGATEAFF
TRBV5-8	TRBJ1-2	13	NA	CASTPRGHGGYTF
TRBV5-1	TRBJ2-4	16	NA	CASSPAPGQGVNIQYF
TRBV20-1	TRBJ2-7	13	NA	CSAIAGAPYEQYF
TRBV28	TRBJ2-7	13	NA	CASSSGLTYEQYF
TRBV27	TRBJ1-2	14	NA	CASSKTGRNYGYTF
TRBV7-3	TRBJ1-2	16	NA	CASSPQAGPQGGGYTF
TRBV20-1	TRBJ2-7	13	NA	CSARGQFPYEQYF
TRBV2	TRBJ1-1	14	few	CASRAGQGGAEAFF
TRBV6-1	TRBJ1-2	16	NA	CASSETVGLSNYGYTF
TRBV5-6	TRBJ1-2	15	few	CASSASQGETYGYTF
TRBV6-1	TRBJ1-1	13	few	CASSERGNTEAFF
TRBV10-3	TRBJ2-7	12	few	CATGQPPLEQYF
TRBV20-1	TRBJ1-4	16	NA	CSARDQSVATEEKLFF
TRBV7-9	TRBJ1-1	15	once	CASSDRDKRNTEAFF
TRBV12-3/TRBV12-4	TRBJ1-2	12	NA	CASSPTAGGYTF
TRBV2	TRBJ2-3	17	few	CASSDNRGRRTTDTQYF
TRBV2	TRBJ2-1	15	NA	CASTPTSGRVGEQFF
TRBV20-1	TRBJ1-2	13	once	CSASPATGIGYTF
TRBV30	TRBJ1-1	14	NA	CAWRVSGLSHVAFF
TRBV18	TRBJ1-1	15	once	CASSPLGGQNTEAFF
TRBV28	TRBJ1-5	15	few	CASSLGGRKNQPQHF
TRBV6-1	TRBJ1-4	13	NA	CAGSGQGGEKLFF
TRBV20-1	TRBJ1-1	16	few	CSARSRGTSANTEAFF
TRBV19	TRBJ2-3	16	NA	CASSIRVAVGTDTQYF
TRBV6-2/TRBV6-3	TRBJ2-4	13	NA	CASSYGTGYIQYF
TRBV7-9	TRBJ2-7	14	NA	CASSLVGRTNEQYF
TRBV7-9	TRBJ2-2	17	few	CASSLGPGTGGSGELFF
TRBV7-9	TRBJ1-1	12	NA	CASSWLSTEAFF
TRBV7-2	TRBJ1-1	12	NA	CASSSVGTEAFF
TRBV19	TRBJ2-2	16	NA	CASRTRQGARTGELFF
TRBV18	TRBJ2-1	14	NA	CASSLGRGWYEQFF
TRBV10-3	TRBJ2-7	15	NA	CAISEVTSGNYEQYF
TRBV10-3	TRBJ2-7	14	few	CAISESGRVNEQYF
TRBV20-1	TRBJ2-7	14	NA	CSARGGRATYEQYF
TRBV24-1	TRBJ2-1	15	NA	CATSDSSWSGNEQFF
TRBV5-6	TRBJ2-5	13	NA	CASSYTGRETQYF
TRBV6-4	TRBJ1-5	14	few	CASTMTDSNQPQHF
TRBV30	TRBJ1-1	11	NA	CAWSMGVEAFF
TRBV12-3/TRBV12-4	TRBJ1-1	14	large	CASSIDRGLGEAFF
TRBV6-2/TRBV6-3	TRBJ2-7	15	NA	CASSYSWTGAYEQYF
TRBV6-1	TRBJ1-2	13	few	CASTDGGRQGYTF
TRBV28	TRBJ1-4	15	once	CASSLHRGRSEKLFF
TRBV12-3/TRBV12-4	TRBJ1-2	13	NA	CASSLVGSYGYTF
TRBV7-2	TRBJ2-3	13	few	CASSGQGGDTQYF